Below are 20 T cell receptor beta chains sequenced from a single sample in a study of blood T cell repertoires in COVID-19. Clones were sequenced by immunoSEQ multiplex PCR, and TCRdb holds only the in-frame ones, with some missing. The sample lists about 240,000 clones, around 90% seen once, with about 7% in the top ten. The sequenced sample was peripheral blood. The source of these receptors is a man between 60 and 75 years old who had recovered from COVID-19.

The gene calls are TRBV30 and TRBJ2-7; 12 bases fit TRBD2. Trimming removed 1 base from V and 3 bases from J; junction bases left unmatched: 7. This CDR3 region has 16 residues. Germline lookup yields CDR1 GTSNPN and CDR2 SVGIG (reference sequence). The CDR3 region has the DNA TGTGCCTGGAGTGGGACTAGCGGGGTTCGATTCTACGAGCAGTACTTC. Translated, it gives CAWSGTSGVRFYEQYF.

This chain joins TRBV7-9 and TRBJ1-4; D might be TRBD1 (6 bases). Germline CDR1 SEHNR, CDR2 FQNEAQ (reference sequence). There are 16 residues in the CDR3. Trimming left V 5 bases short and J 4 bases short, with 17 bases between. The CDR3 nucleotides are TGTGCCAGCAGCAGTAATCACAGGGCGCATAATGAAAAACTGTTTTTT. Translated, it gives CASSSNHRAHNEKLFF.

The rearrangement uses TRBV7-8 and TRBJ1-5, with D maybe TRBD1 (6 bases). V shed 7 bases and J shed 7 bases, with 23 bases lying between them. Germline CDR1 is SGHVS and CDR2 is FQNEAQ. The length of the CDR3 is 16 residues. The CDR3 DNA follows: TGTGCCAGCACCGAATACCGAACAGGGTGGGGGCAGCCCCAGCATTTT. This sequence encodes CASTEYRTGWGQPQHF.

The chain links TRBV5-1 to TRBJ2-2, with 9 bases matching TRBD1. Germline values: CDR1 SGHRS, CDR2 YFSETQ. This CDR3 has 14 amino acids. Trimming took 5 bases from V and 8 from J; bases not matched to a gene: 7. As DNA, the CDR3 is TGCGCCAGCAGTCCCCGGGACAGGGCTGGGGAGCTGTTTTTT. Protein product: CASSPRDRAGELFF. Full variable domain (outside the CDR3, taken from reference TRBV5-1 and TRBJ2-2): KAGVTQTPRYLIKTRGQQVTLSCSPISGHRSVSWYQQTPGQGLQFLFEYFSETQRNKGNFPGRFSGRQFSNSRSEMNVSTLELGDSALYLCASSPRDRAGELFFGEGSRLTVL.

This chain joins TRBV7-2 and TRBJ2-1, with 10 positions matching TRBD1. CDR3 length equals 15 residues. The V segment lost 4 bases and the J segment 9 bases; nucleotides outside the gene matches: 9. Germline loops: CDR1 SGHTA, CDR2 FQGNSA. CDR3 bases: TGTGCCAGCAGCTCTCCCCGGACAGGGGGGGGTGAGCAGTTCTTC. Encoded protein: CASSSPRTGGGEQFF.

This chain joins TRBV13 and TRBJ2-7, with TRBD2 identical over 10 bases. V gave up 7 bases and J gave up 4 bases; unmatched junction bases: 4. Looked up from germline, CDR1 is PRHDT and CDR2 is FYEKMQ (reference sequence). The CDR3 has 13 amino acids. CDR3: CASKPAGGYEQYV. Here the CDR3 DNA reads TGTGCCAGCAAACCAGCGGGGGGGTACGAGCAGTACGTC.

This chain connects TRBV30 to TRBJ2-2, with 7 bases that match TRBD1. This CDR3 has 16 amino acids. V shed 0 bases and J 2 bases; nucleotides not matched to a gene: 6. CDR1 and CDR2 from the germline V gene are GTSNPN and SVGIG (reference sequence). The CDR3, as DNA: TGTGCCTGGAGTGTACTAGGGACAGCTAACACCGGGGAGCTGTTTTTT. The encoded protein is CAWSVLGTANTGELFF. Full variable domain (missing parts from reference TRBV30 and TRBJ2-2): SQTIHQWPATLVQPVGSPLSLECTVEGTSNPNLYWYRQAAGRGLQLLFYSVGIGQISSEVPQNLSASRPQDRQFILSSKKLLLSDSGFYLCAWSVLGTANTGELFFGEGSRLTVL.

The chain uses TRBV7-9 and TRBJ1-2, with a tentative D call TRBD1 (5 bases). Germline CDR1 and CDR2: SEHNR and FQNEAQ (reference sequence). The germline V and J ends were trimmed by 1 base and 5 bases, with 26 bases remaining between them. The CDR3 extends over 19 amino acids. CDR3 bases: TGTGCCAGCAGCTTAGTGTTTTCTTCTGTTGTGGGGTCAGGGTATGGCTACACCTTC. It codes for CASSLVFSSVVGSGYGYTF.

The rearrangement uses TRBV7-9 and TRBJ2-1; D is possibly TRBD2 (6 bases). Germline V gene data show CDR1 as SEHNR and CDR2 as FQNEAQ (reference sequence). The CDR3 is made up of 13 amino acids. V lost 5 bases and J lost 4, with 9 bases in between. The CDR3 protein is CASSVRGYNEQFF. For the CDR3, the DNA is TGTGCCAGCAGCGTGCGGGGATACAATGAGCAGTTCTTC. Full variable domain (rest looked up from reference TRBV7-9 and TRBJ2-1): DTGVSQNPRHKITKRGQNVTFRCDPISEHNRLYWYRQTLGQGPEFLTYFQNEAQLEKSRLLSDRFSAERPKGSFSTLEIQRTEQGDSAMYLCASSVRGYNEQFFGPGTRLTVL.

This clone was detected only a few times. The rearrangement uses TRBV12-3 or TRBV12-4 and TRBJ1-1, with D unclear. This CDR3 has 13 amino acids. V lost 7 bases, J lost 1 base, and 10 bases lay in between. CDR3 protein: CASTPEGNTEAFF. CDR3 nucleotide sequence: TGTGCCAGCACCCCCGAGGGGAACACTGAAGCTTTCTTT.

V usage is TRBV5-1 and J usage is TRBJ1-5, with unresolved D. V was cut by 4 bases and J by 2 bases, with 10 bases left in between. Germline CDR1 and CDR2: SGHRS and YFSETQ. The CDR3 sequence is 14 residues long. The CDR3 nucleotides are TGCGCCAGCAGCCCAACGACTGGCAATCAGCCCCAGCATTTT. Protein product: CASSPTTGNQPQHF.

V is TRBV30 and J is TRBJ1-6; D remains ambiguous. This CDR3 region has 16 residues. Germline-derived CDR1 and CDR2 are GTSNPN and SVGIG (reference sequence). Trimming pared 4 bases from V and 0 bases from J, leaving 13 bases between. The CDR3 coding sequence is TGTGCCTGGACGCGGAATTCGGTCTCCTATAATTCACCCCTCCACTTT. Residues: CAWTRNSVSYNSPLHF.

V gene TRBV6-1 combines with J gene TRBJ1-1; D is uncertain. V was trimmed by 1 base and J by 0 bases, leaving 6 bases between them. This CDR3 has 14 amino acids. Per germline, CDR1 MNHNS and CDR2 SASEGT. CDR3 sequence (DNA): TGTGCCAGCAGTGAAGTCCCGGTGAACACTGAAGCTTTCTTT. Its translation is CASSEVPVNTEAFF.

The V gene is TRBV7-2, the J gene TRBJ1-1; 7 positions match TRBD1. The CDR3 extends over 15 amino acids. Germline loops: CDR1 SGHTA, CDR2 FQGNSA. J lost 1 base, V lost 2 bases, and 4 bases had no gene match. The CDR3 loop reads CASSLFWTGNTEAFF. CDR3 bases: TGTGCCAGCAGCTTATTTTGGACAGGGAACACTGAAGCTTTCTTT.

The chain combines TRBV24-1 with TRBJ1-5, with TRBD1 matching 7 bases. V lost 6 bases and J lost 7; bases outside the gene matches: 5. The CDR3 is made up of 13 amino acids. Germline CDR1 reads KGHDR; CDR2 reads SFDVKD. The CDR3 DNA follows: TGTGCCACCAGTTCGGACAGGAGGCAGCCCCAGCATTTT. Translated, it gives CATSSDRRQPQHF.

V and J are TRBV2 and TRBJ2-1; 15 nucleotides agree with TRBD2. The germline V gene has CDR1 SNHLY and CDR2 FYNNEI. The CDR3 loop spans 16 amino acids. V dropped 6 bases and J dropped 4; count of bases not matched to a gene: 4. CDR3 sequence (DNA): TGTGCCAGCAGCCAAGGGACTAGCGGGGGGTACAATGAGCAGTTCTTC. Protein: CASSQGTSGGYNEQFF.

This clone occurred once. The V and J genes are TRBV28 and TRBJ1-2; perhaps TRBD1 as D (5 bases). Deletions cut 5 bases from V and 3 bases from J, with 13 bases between. The CDR3 runs to 14 residues. Per germline, CDR1 MDHEN and CDR2 SYDVKM. CDR3 sequence: CASSTHRSYYGYTF. The CDR3 coding sequence is TGTGCCAGCAGTACCCACAGGTCCTACTATGGCTACACCTTC.

The gene calls are TRBV5-6 and TRBJ2-5; the match to TRBD2 covers 8 bases. With 3 bases clipped from V and 2 bases from J, the junction kept 6 bases outside the gene matches. There are 15 residues in the CDR3. Germline V lookup: CDR1 SGHDT, CDR2 YYEEEE. CDR3 region: CASSSTGGYQETQYF. The CDR3, as DNA: TGTGCCAGCAGCTCGACGGGGGGGTATCAAGAGACCCAGTACTTC.

The CDR3 coding sequence is TGTGCCAGCAGTGAACCGGCAGGGGTGGAGAGCACTGAAGCTTTCTTT. It yields the protein CASSEPAGVESTEAFF. This chain joins TRBV6-1 and TRBJ1-1; D may be TRBD1 (6 bases). V was trimmed by 2 bases and J by 4 bases, leaving 17 bases between them. The CDR3 extends over 16 amino acids. The germline V gene has CDR1 MNHNS and CDR2 SASEGT.

The genes are TRBV5-1 and TRBJ1-4, with D possibly matching TRBD1 (5 bases). Per the germline V gene, CDR1 is SGHRS and CDR2 is YFSETQ. V was trimmed by 2 bases and J by 7 bases, leaving 12 bases between them. The CDR3 runs 14 residues. The CDR3 coding sequence is TGCGCCAGCAGCTTCGGGGGGAGCGGTGAAAAACTGTTTTTT. It encodes CASSFGGSGEKLFF.